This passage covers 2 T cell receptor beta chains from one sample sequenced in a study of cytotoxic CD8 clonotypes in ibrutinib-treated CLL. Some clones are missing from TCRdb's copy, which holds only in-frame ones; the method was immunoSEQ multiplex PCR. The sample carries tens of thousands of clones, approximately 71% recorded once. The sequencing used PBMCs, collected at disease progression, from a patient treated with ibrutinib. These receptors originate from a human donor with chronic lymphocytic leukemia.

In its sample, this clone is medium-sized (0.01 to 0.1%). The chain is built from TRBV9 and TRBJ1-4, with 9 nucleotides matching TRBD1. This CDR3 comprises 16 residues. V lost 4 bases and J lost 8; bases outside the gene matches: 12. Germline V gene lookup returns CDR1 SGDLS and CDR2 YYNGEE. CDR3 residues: CASSPTPGTGWEKLFF. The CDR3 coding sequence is TGTGCCAGCAGCCCCACTCCCGGGACAGGGTGGGAAAAACTGTTTTTT.

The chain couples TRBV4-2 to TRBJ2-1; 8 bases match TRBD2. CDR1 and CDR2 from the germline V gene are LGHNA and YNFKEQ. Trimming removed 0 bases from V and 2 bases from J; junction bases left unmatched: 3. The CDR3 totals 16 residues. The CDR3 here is CASSQDRGGPYNEQFF. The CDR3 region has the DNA TGTGCCAGCAGCCAAGACCGGGGGGGTCCCTACAATGAGCAGTTCTTC.